Each of the 5 T cell receptor beta chains below was sequenced from the same sample in a study of shared T cell receptors in the human thymus. Repertoires were generated with immunoSEQ multiplex PCR, while TCRdb's copy carries only in-frame clones and drops some. Altogether hundreds of thousands of clones are present, around 87% being singletons, with the ten largest covering about 0.0094%. Separately, the same data were catalogued under a study of human thymus T cells.

Sequenced input: thymocytes. These receptors were obtained from a boy younger than two with a congenital heart defect.

This sequence joins TRBV11-2 and TRBJ1-6, with 9 bases that match TRBD1. Germline V gene data show CDR1 as SGHAT and CDR2 as FQNNGV. CDR3 length: 16 residues. After removal of 0 bases from V and 10 bases from J, the junction contained 7 bases not matched to a gene. The CDR3 protein is CASSLDRTGGISPLHF. CDR3 coding DNA: TGTGCCAGCAGCTTAGATCGAACAGGGGGCATATCACCCCTCCACTTT.

This clone was counted once. The V call is TRBV6-5, the J call TRBJ2-7; D may be TRBD1 (6 bases). Germline loops: CDR1 MNHEY, CDR2 SVGAGI. Trimming took off 4 bases at V and 3 bases at J, with 13 bases between the two ends. The length of the CDR3 is 14 residues. This CDR3 is CASSSMDRSYEQYF. The CDR3 DNA reads as TGTGCCAGCAGTTCTATGGACAGAAGCTACGAGCAGTACTTC.

This rearrangement joins TRBV15 to TRBJ1-5; D is unclear. This CDR3 has 12 residues. The V gene's germline CDR1 is LNHNV and CDR2 YYDKDF (reference sequence). V was shortened by 0 bases and J by 6 bases, with 3 bases between the two germline ends. CDR3 in DNA: TGTGCCACCAGCAGAGACTTTCAGCCCCAGCATTTT. Amino acid sequence: CATSRDFQPQHF.

V usage is TRBV11-2 and J usage is TRBJ2-3, with TRBD2 identical over 8 bases. In germline, CDR1 is SGHAT, CDR2 FQNNGV. CDR3 length equals 18 residues. J gave up 3 bases and V 5 bases, and 16 bases lay outside the gene matches. The CDR3 loop reads CASSPALEREKETDTQYF. CDR3 nucleotides: TGTGCCAGCAGCCCCGCCCTAGAGCGGGAGAAGGAGACAGATACGCAGTATTTT.

The J gene is TRBJ2-1, the V gene TRBV4-3; 8 positions agree with TRBD2. Germline-derived CDR1 and CDR2 are LGHNA and YSLEER. CDR3 length equals 16 residues. J was trimmed by 2 bases and V by 0 bases; bases with no gene match: 3. The DNA of the CDR3 is TGCGCCAGCAGCCAAGAAGAAGCGGGAGCCTACAATGAGCAGTTCTTC. It encodes CASSQEEAGAYNEQFF.